These 14 T cell receptor beta chains were all obtained from the same sample, sequenced in a study of CD8+CD57+ T cells in acquired aplastic anemia. Genomic DNA served as template for TCR beta VDJ and CDR3 profiling. Each CDR3 protein gets one entry after TCRdb re-called the reads with MiXCR. Of 150,000 to 200,000 distinct CDR3 sequences detected, around 50% appear once; the ten largest clones hold approximately 13%. The sequenced patients had an expansion of CD8+CD57+ cells seen by flow cytometry. What was sequenced was sorted CD4+, CD8+, or CD8+CD57+ T cells (not recorded which) from PBMCs. All receptors come from a human donor with aplastic anemia.

The chain's CDR3 is CASGGTGDVYEQFF. The CDR3, as DNA: TGTGCCAGCGGGGGGACAGGGGATGTCTATGAGCAGTTCTTC. This chain joins TRBV25-1 and TRBJ2-1; 10 bases map to TRBD1. The CDR3 is 14 residues long. CDR1 and CDR2 from the germline V gene are MGHDK and SYGVNS. Trimming removed 8 bases from V and 8 bases from J; junction bases left unmatched: 9.

The chain couples TRBV2 to TRBJ1-1, with 8 bases fitting TRBD1. Trimming cost V 8 bases and J 1 base; bases outside gene matches: 6. Germline V CDR1 and CDR2: SNHLY, FYNNEI. The length of the CDR3 is 14 residues. The CDR3 DNA is TGTGCCAGCCCCAGGGGGCCTGAGAACACTGAAGCTTTCTTT. Encoded protein: CASPRGPENTEAFF.

This chain links TRBV20-1 with TRBJ1-2; 7 nucleotides align to TRBD1. The V gene end was trimmed by 2 bases and the J gene end by 4 bases; junction bases not matched to a gene: 7. Germline V gene lookup returns CDR1 DFQATT and CDR2 SNEGSKA (reference sequence). CDR3 length equals 14 residues. CDR3 DNA sequence: TGCAGTGCTAGAAAGACAGGGCCCCGCTATGGCTACACCTTC. Amino acids: CSARKTGPRYGYTF.

Notes on this clonotype: The missing conserved phenylalanine or tryptophan at the end of this CDR3 makes a read error likely. The DNA is left out, because the CDR3 cannot be placed on it with certainty; the CDR3 is given as TCRdb lists it. This chain links TRBV25-1 with TRBJ1-2; no check of the table's D call, TRBD1, against the DNA was made. The CDR3 length is 10 residues, termini included. In germline, CDR1 is MGHDK, CDR2 SYGVNS. This CDR3 reads CASSLRDREN.

The chain combines TRBV7-9 with TRBJ2-5; D is undetermined. CDR1 SEHNR and CDR2 FQNEAQ come from the germline V gene (reference sequence). V lost 1 base, J lost 3 bases, and 6 bases lay in between. The CDR3 sequence is 13 residues long. CDR3 sequence: CASSLGVKETQYF. The CDR3, as DNA: TGTGCCAGCAGCTTAGGGGTAAAAGAGACCCAGTACTTC.

This clonotype was recorded many times. The CDR3 is CASSVGGPYSYNSPLHF. CDR3 sequence (DNA): TGTGCCAGCAGCGTGGGGGGCCCCTACTCCTATAATTCACCCCTCCACTTT. The chain couples TRBV5-6 to TRBJ1-6; a possible D gene is TRBD1 (6 bases). This CDR3 is 17 amino acids long. V lost 4 bases, J lost 0 bases, and 14 bases lay in between. CDR1 and CDR2 (germline): SGHDT, YYEEEE.

This clonotype was recorded many times. The V call is TRBV7-3, the J call TRBJ2-1, with D tentatively TRBD1 or TRBD2 (6 bases each). Looked up from germline, CDR1 is SGHTA and CDR2 is FQGTGA. The germline V and J ends were trimmed by 1 base and 9 bases, with 10 bases remaining between them. The CDR3 spans 13 residues. As DNA, the CDR3 is TGTGCCAGCAGCTTAATACAGGGAGGTGAGCAGTTCTTC. Its translation is CASSLIQGGEQFF.

This clonotype appeared a single time. A much larger clonotype is one base distant, so this may be a read error. The chain uses TRBV9 and TRBJ2-7; 10 positions match TRBD1. There are 16 residues in the CDR3. Germline V CDR1 and CDR2: SGDLS, YYNGEE. CDR3 protein: CVSSAGTGVLSDEQYF. CDR3 nucleotides: TGTGTCAGCAGCGCCGGGACAGGGGTACTTTCTGACGAGCAGTACTTC. Full variable domain (rest looked up from reference TRBV9 and TRBJ2-7): DSGVTQTPKHLITATGQRVTLRCSPRSGDLSVYWYQQSLDQGLQFLIQYYNGEERAKGNILERFSAQQFPDLHSELNLSSLELGDSALYFCVSSAGTGVLSDEQYFGPGTRLTVT.

The rearrangement links TRBV25-1 to TRBJ1-2, with D possibly TRBD1 on 5 matching bases. Between the trimmed V and J ends, which lost 6 bases and 1 base, there was a span of 18 bases. Germline V gives CDR1 MGHDK, CDR2 SYGVNS. This CDR3 contains 16 residues. The CDR3 coding sequence is TGTGCCAGCAGCCTTGGACCCCTTGGGGGTAACTATGGCTACACCTTC. This sequence encodes CASSLGPLGGNYGYTF.

This clonotype came up many times. The V gene is TRBV24-1, the J gene TRBJ2-3; no clear D. The CDR3 has 12 residues. The V end lost 3 bases, the J end lost 5 bases, and 5 bases lay between the germline ends. The germline gives CDR1 KGHDR, CDR2 SFDVKD. CDR3 residues: CATSDRLDTQYF. The CDR3 nucleotides read TGTGCCACCAGTGATAGGTTAGATACGCAGTATTTT.

This clonotype has ten or more counts. The V and J genes are TRBV6-5 and TRBJ2-7, with 9 nucleotides matching TRBD1. Germline CDR1 reads MNHEY; CDR2 reads SVGAGI. V dropped 0 bases and J dropped 4; count of bases not matched to a gene: 4. This CDR3 is 15 amino acids long. CDR3 sequence: CASSYSTGGRYEQYF. The CDR3 DNA reads as TGTGCCAGCAGTTACTCTACAGGGGGCAGGTACGAGCAGTACTTC.

This clonotype occurred a few times. This chain joins TRBV2 and TRBJ2-7; D unclear. This CDR3 has 12 amino acids. Trimming took off 8 bases at V and 4 bases at J, with 12 bases between the two ends. Germline assignment: CDR1 SNHLY and CDR2 FYNNEI. The CDR3 region has the DNA TGTGCCAGCTCCCCTGAGAGGTACGAGCAGTACTTC. Its protein product is CASSPERYEQYF.

This clonotype has a count of ten or more. The CDR3 loop is CASSVDSYGYTF. The CDR3 coding sequence is TGTGCCAGCAGCGTAGACAGCTATGGCTACACCTTC. The chain recombines TRBV9 with TRBJ1-2; D unresolved. This CDR3 is built from 12 residues. V was trimmed by 0 bases and J by 4 bases, leaving 4 bases between them. The V gene's germline CDR1 is SGDLS and CDR2 YYNGEE.

Only a few counts were recorded for this clonotype. The chain recombines TRBV2 with TRBJ1-2, with TRBD1 as a possible D gene (6 bases). The CDR3 totals 15 residues. Trimming shortened V by 1 base and J by 8 bases, and 17 bases separated the two germline ends. Germline V gene lookup returns CDR1 SNHLY and CDR2 FYNNEI. CDR3 nucleotides: TGTGCCAGCAGTGAAGGGGCCGGGACACGGTGGGGCTACACCTTC. This gives the protein CASSEGAGTRWGYTF.